This entry is about one T cell receptor beta chain. The same CDR3 is also encoded by other DNA sequences in this sample. The germline V gene has CDR1 MRHNA and CDR2 SNTAGT. Trimming took 6 bases from V and 1 from J; bases not matched to a gene: 7. This CDR3 comprises 15 residues. This specimen belongs to a study of blood T cell repertoires in COVID-19. Overall study: Material from acute and convalescent COVID-19 was sourced from the United States, Italy and Spain. Sample material is recorded as cDNA or gDNA derived from T cells, B-cell-depleted T cells, or PBMCs.

Per the original data handling: By means of reference gene primer amplification, nucleated cell counts were estimated. The repertoire was sequenced with immunoSEQ multiplex PCR; TCRdb's copy has only in-frame clones and lacks some. V, J and clone size are taken as reported in that table, and D and trimming were inferred from the DNA itself. Of 150,000 or so clones in the sample, 80% to 90% were seen once. Sequencing was performed on peripheral blood. The rearrangement uses TRBV6-4 and TRBJ2-3; TRBD2 matches 7 bases. The receptor's source is an older woman with acute or convalescent COVID-19. The CDR3 DNA follows: TGTGCCAGCAGCCCACTTGCGGGGGGCACAGATACGCAGTATTTT. It specifies CASSPLAGGTDTQYF.